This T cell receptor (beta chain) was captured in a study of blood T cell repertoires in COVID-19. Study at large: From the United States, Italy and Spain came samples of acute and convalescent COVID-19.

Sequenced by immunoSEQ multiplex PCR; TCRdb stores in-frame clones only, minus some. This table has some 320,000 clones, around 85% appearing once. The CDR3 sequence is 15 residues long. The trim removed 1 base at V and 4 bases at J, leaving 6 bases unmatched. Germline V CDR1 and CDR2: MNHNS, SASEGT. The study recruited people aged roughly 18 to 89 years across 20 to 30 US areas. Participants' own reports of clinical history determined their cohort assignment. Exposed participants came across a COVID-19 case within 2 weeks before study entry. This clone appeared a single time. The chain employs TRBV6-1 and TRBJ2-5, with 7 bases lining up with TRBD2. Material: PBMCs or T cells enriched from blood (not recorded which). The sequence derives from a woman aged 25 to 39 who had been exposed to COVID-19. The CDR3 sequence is CASSEGAGGGETQYF. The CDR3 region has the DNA TGTGCCAGCAGTGAAGGGGCAGGCGGGGGAGAGACCCAGTACTTC.